This is a list of T cell receptor beta chains from one sample in a study of T cell responses to AZD1222 COVID-19 vaccine. The protocol was immunoSEQ multiplex PCR, while the TCRdb copy is restricted to in-frame clones and leaves out a portion. The sample includes under 150,000 clones, 90% to 95% of them seen just once. This specimen consisted of peripheral blood, obtained on day 0 of AZD1222 vaccination. The receptor set was obtained from an adult in good health. The CDR3 runs from the conserved cysteine through the conserved F or W. Each record gives: D gene, V gene, J gene, CDR3 length, CDR3 protein, CDR3 DNA. The D gene is left open where the match is weak.

NA	TRBV7-2	TRBJ1-1	13	CASSREMNTEAFF	TGTGCCAGCAGTCGGGAGATGAACACTGAAGCTTTCTTT
NA	TRBV5-6	TRBJ1-1	15	CASSLVGHRNTEAFF	TGTGCCAGCAGCTTGGTTGGACACCGAAACACTGAAGCTTTCTTT
NA	TRBV5-5	TRBJ2-2	16	CASSPDLAAMVGELFF	TGTGCCAGCAGCCCAGACCTTGCCGCGATGGTGGGGGAGCTGTTTTTT
NA	TRBV7-7	TRBJ1-3	14	CASSLSGPGNTIYF	TGTGCTAGCAGCTTATCGGGACCTGGAAACACCATATATTTT
TRBD2	TRBV4-3	TRBJ2-5	16	CASSQEAAGGQETQYF	TGCGCCAGCAGCCAAGAGGCCGCGGGGGGCCAAGAGACCCAGTACTTC
NA	TRBV9	TRBJ1-1	15	CASSGPTQRGSEAFF	TGTGCCAGCAGCGGTCCAACCCAAAGGGGCTCTGAAGCTTTCTTT
NA	TRBV10-3	TRBJ2-2	14	CAISESIGTGELFF	TGTGCCATCAGTGAGTCGATCGGCACCGGGGAGCTGTTTTTT
NA	TRBV2	TRBJ1-5	14	CASSGQVGNQPQHF	TGTGCCAGCAGTGGACAGGTTGGCAATCAGCCCCAGCATTTT
NA	TRBV28	TRBJ2-3	17	CASSKPKRRAWGDTQYF	TGTGCCAGCAGTAAACCAAAGAGGCGGGCCTGGGGGGATACGCAGTATTTT
TRBD1	TRBV7-2	TRBJ1-4	14	CASSSLTGAEKLFF	TGTGCCAGCAGCTCGCTGACAGGGGCCGAAAAACTGTTTTTT
NA	TRBV5-6	TRBJ1-1	15	CASSSADTWNTEAFF	TGTGCCAGCAGTTCCGCTGACACCTGGAACACTGAAGCTTTCTTT
TRBD1	TRBV7-3	TRBJ1-2	13	CASSGTDNYGYTF	TGTGCCAGCAGCGGGACAGACAACTATGGCTACACCTTC